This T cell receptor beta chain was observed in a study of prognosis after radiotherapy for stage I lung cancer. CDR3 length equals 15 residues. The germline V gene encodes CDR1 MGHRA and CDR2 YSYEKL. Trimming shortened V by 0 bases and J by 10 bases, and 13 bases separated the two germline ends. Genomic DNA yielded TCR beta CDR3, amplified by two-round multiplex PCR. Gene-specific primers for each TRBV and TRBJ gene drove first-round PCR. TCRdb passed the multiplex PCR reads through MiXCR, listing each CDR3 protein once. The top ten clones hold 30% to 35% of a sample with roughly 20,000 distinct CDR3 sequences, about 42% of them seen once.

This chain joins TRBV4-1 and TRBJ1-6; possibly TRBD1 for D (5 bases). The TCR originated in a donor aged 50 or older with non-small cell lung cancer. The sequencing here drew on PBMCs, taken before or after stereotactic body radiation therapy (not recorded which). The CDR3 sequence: CASSQDRAGNSPLHF. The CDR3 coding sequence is TGCGCCAGCAGCCAAGATCGGGCAGGGAACTCACCCCTCCACTTT.